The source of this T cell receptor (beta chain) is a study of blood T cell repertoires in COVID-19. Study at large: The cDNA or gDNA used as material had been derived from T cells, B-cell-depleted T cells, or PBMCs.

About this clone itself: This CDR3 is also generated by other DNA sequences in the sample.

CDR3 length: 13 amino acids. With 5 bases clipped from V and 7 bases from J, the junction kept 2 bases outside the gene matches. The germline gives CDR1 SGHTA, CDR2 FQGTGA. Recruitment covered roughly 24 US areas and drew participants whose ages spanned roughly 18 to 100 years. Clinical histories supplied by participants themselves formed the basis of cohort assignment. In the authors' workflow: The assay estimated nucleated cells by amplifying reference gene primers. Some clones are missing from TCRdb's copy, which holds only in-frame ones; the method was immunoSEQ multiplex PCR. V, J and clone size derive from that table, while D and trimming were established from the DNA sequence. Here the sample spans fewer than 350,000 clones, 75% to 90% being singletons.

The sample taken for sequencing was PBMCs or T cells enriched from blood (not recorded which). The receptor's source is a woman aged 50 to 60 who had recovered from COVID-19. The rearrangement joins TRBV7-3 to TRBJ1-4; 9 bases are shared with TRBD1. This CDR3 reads CASSLTGGEKLFF. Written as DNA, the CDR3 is TGTGCCAGCAGCCTGACAGGGGGTGAAAAACTGTTTTTT. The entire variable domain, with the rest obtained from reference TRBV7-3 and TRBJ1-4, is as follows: GAGVSQTPSNKVTEKGKYVELRCDPISGHTALYWYRQSLGQGPEFLIYFQGTGAADDSGLPNDRFFAVRPEGSVSTLKIQRTERGDSAVYLCASSLTGGEKLFFGSGTQLSVL.